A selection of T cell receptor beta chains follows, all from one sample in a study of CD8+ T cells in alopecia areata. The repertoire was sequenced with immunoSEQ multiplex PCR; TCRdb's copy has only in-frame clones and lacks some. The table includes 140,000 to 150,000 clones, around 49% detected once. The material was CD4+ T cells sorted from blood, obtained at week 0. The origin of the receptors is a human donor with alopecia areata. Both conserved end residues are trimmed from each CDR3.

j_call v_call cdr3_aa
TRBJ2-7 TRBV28 ASRLQDEQY
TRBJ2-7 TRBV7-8 ASSLVAGGDSDEQY
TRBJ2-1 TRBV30 AWSFSGELF
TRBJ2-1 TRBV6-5 ASSRLVSYDEQF
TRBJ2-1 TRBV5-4 ASRPRSGEAYNEQF
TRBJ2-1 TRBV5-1 ASSPARTTLYNEQF
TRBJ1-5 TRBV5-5 ASSLDRRNQPQH
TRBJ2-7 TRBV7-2 ASSRTRLAYEQY
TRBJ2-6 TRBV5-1 ASSLAWAGRSGANVLT
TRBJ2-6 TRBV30 AWSVKAGRTGANVLT
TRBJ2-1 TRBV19 ASSLSHEQF
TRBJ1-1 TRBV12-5 ASALDRGFEAF
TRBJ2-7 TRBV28 ASSPFDRGGEQY
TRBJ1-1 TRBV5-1 ASMGTNTEAF
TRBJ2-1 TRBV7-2 ASSLAPERNEQF
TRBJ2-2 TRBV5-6 ASSPPWRGTGELF
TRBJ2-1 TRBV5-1 ASSTRPDGPYNEQF
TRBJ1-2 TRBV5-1 ASSLQGTVSYGYT
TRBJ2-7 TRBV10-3 AISERPFEQY
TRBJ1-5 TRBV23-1 ASSHKPQH
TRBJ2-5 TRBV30 AWSKAETQY
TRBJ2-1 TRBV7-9 ASSVTGGVNEQF
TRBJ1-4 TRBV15 ATSRVRGEKLF
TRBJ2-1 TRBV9 ASSGTGGGFGMWNEQF
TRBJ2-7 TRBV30 AWTAPRSEQY
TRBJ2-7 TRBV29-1 SVGSRDRASRSYEQY
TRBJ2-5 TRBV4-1 ASSQETSGRIKTQY
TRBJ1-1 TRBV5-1 ASSLARNTEAF
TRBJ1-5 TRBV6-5 ASSHDRGGNQPQH
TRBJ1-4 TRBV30 AWREQGGSEKLF
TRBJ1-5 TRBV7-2 ASSNYNQPQH
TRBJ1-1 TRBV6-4 ASSERRTGPEAF
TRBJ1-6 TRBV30 AWSVGTGSNSPLH
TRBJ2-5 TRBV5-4 ASSSKRESGETQY
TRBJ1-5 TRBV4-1 ASSDGNQPQH
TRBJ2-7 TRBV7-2 ASSLAGAHEQY
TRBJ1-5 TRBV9 ASSVGGGPQPQH
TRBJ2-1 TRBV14 ASSRVDGNEQF
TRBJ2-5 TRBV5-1 ASSIWTPDREETQY
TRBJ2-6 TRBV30 AWSTVSGANVLT
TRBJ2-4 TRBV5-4 ASSLGWTEKNIQY
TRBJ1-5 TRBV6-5 ASNRGGQIQPQH
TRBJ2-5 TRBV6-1 ASMVLLNSETQY
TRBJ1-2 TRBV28 ASGAATNYGYT
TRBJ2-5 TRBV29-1 SGRREGLETQY
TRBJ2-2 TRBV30 AWTKDRIGTGELF
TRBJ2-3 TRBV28 ASSIRADTQY
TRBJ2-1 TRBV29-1 SVDPDRYNEQF
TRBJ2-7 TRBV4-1 ASSESESSYEQY
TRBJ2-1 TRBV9 ASSVVPAGVTYNEQF
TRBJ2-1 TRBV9 ASSVVGSGSKSHEQF
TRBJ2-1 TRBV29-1 SVDGTSGGSSYNEQF